This T cell receptor beta chain is drawn from a study of spatial heterogeneity in lung cancer. Study-wide context: Fewer alpha-chain than beta-chain sequences were consistently detected. Every unique TCR and UMI combination, on average, appeared more than ten times in raw reads.

Time point denoted: sample taken at primary tumor resection. Whole RNA obtained from tumor, nontumor lung or frozen PBMC underwent sequencing without sorting. The donors comprised 70 to 85 untreated early-stage non-small cell lung cancer patients. The study tagged each TCR cDNA molecule with a unique molecular identifier. TCRdb reprocessed the 5' RACE reads with MiXCR, giving one entry per CDR3 protein. This table has 9,000 to 13,000 distinct CDR3 sequences, roughly a quarter appearing once. The CDR3 contains 17 residues. J lost 0 bases, V lost 5 bases, and 14 bases had no gene match. The germline V gene encodes CDR1 DFQATT and CDR2 SNEGSKA (reference sequence).

The receptor's source is a female donor with early-stage non-small cell lung cancer. The chain carries TRBV20-1 and TRBJ2-3; 7 nucleotides match TRBD2. The sequencing used PBMCs, collected at surgery. CDR3 sequence: CSAPGRRERGSTDTQYF. The CDR3 DNA reads TGCAGTGCTCCGGGGCGGCGGGAGCGGGGAAGCACAGATACGCAGTATTTT.